A single T cell receptor (beta chain) is shown here with its context. This clone was detected ten times or more. Its antigen remains undetermined. Per-base qualities were not stored, and no clone one base away is much larger. All of the isolated RNA was reverse transcribed with the High Capacity cDNA Reverse Transcription Kit, so expressed TCRB transcripts were sequenced. Deep immunoSEQ sequencing was performed on naive, central memory and regulatory T cell samples, with an average of around 3.5 million total reads per sample. Sorted cells were lysed in RLT buffer, and RNA was extracted using DNase-treated RNeasy Micro or Mini kits according to cell number. To prevent cross-contamination, every cell subset was processed on its own, while patient and healthy donor samples were processed together. TCRB sequences were amplified from cDNA with the immunoSEQ multiplex PCR, producing 87-bp fragments spanning the CDR3 region. Sequencing of the amplicons was performed on the Illumina HiSeq platform. Processing in the source paper ran as follows. PCR bias was corrected computationally using synthetic template baselines, and reads within Hamming distance 2 were collapsed, with unmergeable singletons discarded. By aligning reads against IMGT, V, D and J genes, CDR3 length, and insertions or deletions at six rearrangement sites were assigned. Within each subset, clonotype counts were normalized to sorted cell number, after which true diversity and Gini coefficients were computed with the tcR R package. The overlap coefficient, calculated on TCRB nucleotide sequences, was used to measure repertoire sharing. Sourced from immuneACCESS, this table was stored by TCRdb with only in-frame sequences that have V and J called. A share of the clones is absent; for the studies checked, an unresolved V gene accounts for under half, and the remainder has no known explanation. That table supplies the V and J calls and clone size; D and trimming were determined from the DNA. In all, the sample holds roughly 350,000 clones, and 9.6% of those were seen once. The ten largest make up about 0.63% of the sample.

At the junction V is shortened by 8 bases and J by 0 bases, with 9 bases in between. The CDR1 and CDR2 encoded by the germline V gene (reference sequence) are GTSNPN and SVGIG. The CDR3 numbers 12 residues from cysteine through phenylalanine. Here the CDR3 DNA is all that survives: 36 bases in frame from base 1. Each donor gave one peripheral blood draw, averaging approximately 0.12 L, which was collected into heparinised tubes. Using a panel that included CD45RO, CCR7, CD25, CD127, CD95 and CD27, naive, central memory, regulatory and stem cell-like memory CD4+ T cells were sorted on a BD FACSAria II. Every sorted population had a purity above 95%. PBMCs were isolated immediately by Lymphoprep density gradient centrifugation and stained directly without culture. So that batch effects would be minimized, each experiment stained and sorted samples in pairs, pairing one healthy donor with one patient.

This specimen comes from a study of beta chain features in type 1 diabetes listed by TCRdb under 2018. In the study overall: Mean age, gender distribution, total cell number and subset yield did not differ between patients and healthy donors. A total of some 110 million sorted cells were examined across all samples, and a strong correlation was observed between cell number per subset and RNA yield. The study compared TCRB repertoires of sorted circulating CD4+ T cell subsets between recently diagnosed type 1 diabetes patients and matched healthy donors. Naive and central memory subsets were obtained from all 30 or so donors, but regulatory and stem cell-like memory subsets were isolated from only 8 patients and roughly 8 healthy donors. Results and caveats for the whole study, not just this receptor: Type 1 diabetes patients showed a moderate but significant shortening of TCRB CDR3 length in all four CD4+ subsets. Shorter templates might have been favored by PCR, but patient and control samples were amplified and corrected together, so both groups would have been affected equally by any skew. Sequencing cDNA rather than genomic DNA could over-represent highly expressing activated cells, although activation and CD3 levels did not differ between groups. Naive, central memory and regulatory TCRB repertoires appeared to be more alike among patients than among healthy donors. At VDJ recombination sites, type 1 diabetes patients had fewer insertions and more deleted nucleotides, which implies abnormalities in thymic rearrangement. Because small numbers of individuals were included in the HLA sub-analyses, any influence of HLA type on TCRB rearrangement was left unresolved.

The TCR sequence derives from a man younger than 45 with type 1 diabetes. The sequence is built from TRBV30 and TRBJ2-3; matching of 5 bases hints at TRBD2 as the D gene. The sequencing input was central memory CD4+ T cells from blood. The DNA is TGTGCCGGACGCGGGAGCACAGATACGCAGTATTTT. Translated, it reads CAGRGSTDTQYF. The variable domain in full, with residues beyond the CDR3 obtained from the reference TRBV30 and TRBJ2-3 genes, is SQTIHQWPATLVQPVGSPLSLECTVEGTSNPNLYWYRQAAGRGLQLLFYSVGIGQISSEVPQNLSASRPQDRQFILSSKKLLLSDSGFYLCAGRGSTDTQYFGPGTRLTVL.